Described below is a single TCR beta chain sequence and its context. This clone's antigen is unknown. Per-base quality was not reported, and no clone a single base away is much larger than it. V is trimmed back by 2 bases and J by 7 bases, and the junction contains 5 bases that no gene match accounts for. From its cysteine to its phenylalanine, the CDR3 spans 14 amino acids. Only the CDR3 DNA stays, 42 bases, in frame from base 1. CDR1 and CDR2 are drawn from the germline V gene: SGHNT, YENEEA. The sample originates from a study of cytomegalovirus exposure and HLA in healthy donors (dated by TCRdb to the late 2010s). About the investigation overall: In an earlier analysis of under 750 of the donors, 250 to 300 Gb of sequence data and roughly 100 million unique TCR beta sequences from 150 million to 200 million T cells were reported. An early release that covered some 630 HLA-typed donors contained 300 to 350 gigabases of sequencing data and about 93 million unique TCR sequences. Of the 350 to 450 genotyped donors, 80% to 90% were placed in the genetic ancestry cluster associated with self-reported Caucasian donors. The study was designed to test whether signatures of past pathogen exposure could be identified by cataloging public T cell receptors. The study profiled the T cell repertoires of about 720 subjects by immunosequencing and related them to cytomegalovirus serostatus. Along with the roughly 710-subject first cohort, a separate validation cohort of over 90 different subjects was used. To predict cytomegalovirus infection status, the study brought together high-throughput TCR immunosequencing, statistical association of individual TCRs with disease status, and machine learning. In a later analysis, previously published TCR beta repertoires from several hundred donors were re-analyzed and high-resolution HLA genotyping was added so that TCR occurrence patterns could be studied. In the later analysis, no new phenotypic data were used to find candidate immune exposures; instead, reliance was placed on TCR beta sequences and their occurrence across donors. In an earlier analysis of 500 to 650 of the donors, high-throughput TCR beta sequencing was used to judge whether each TCR beta V gene segment behaved as functional or pseudogenic. Donor age, sex, ethnicity and CMV serostatus were compiled together with the repertoire data. A later genetic analysis used genome-wide SNP genotypes for about 55% of the 666 donors, treating that subset as a discovery cohort. All discovery cohort repertoires had been generated using a single sequencing platform. HLA typing covered class I and class II loci at four-digit resolution. Typing coverage differed by locus: A, B, C, DRB1 and DQB1 were typed in about 629-630 donors, DQA1 in roughly 510, DPA1 in roughly 590, and DPB1 in just under 480. Because of strong linkage in the cohort, roughly five DR-DQ haplotypes were treated as single units for association and clustering. Among some 410 genotyped donors of the cohort, an average of approximately 230,000 unique TCR beta nucleotide sequences were sequenced per donor, 15% to 20% of them non-productive. Broad study findings and their caveats: A cluster of highly shared sequence variants was judged likely to be a technical artifact of the sequencing pipeline. In a later analysis, HLA-associated TCR beta chains showed more clonal expansion and lower generation probabilities than non-associated chains that were equally common. Strong co-occurrence of HLA alleles, especially DR and DQ, made assigning TCR associations to individual alleles difficult. According to a later analysis, parvovirus B19, influenza, CMV and Epstein-Barr virus appeared linked to several top co-occurrence clusters. Roughly uniform sequencing depth across donors was assumed in presence/absence analyses, although this assumption may not hold. V-gene and J-gene trimming of TCR beta chains was associated with a missense DCLRE1C variant in a later genetic analysis, and the association was replicated in an independent cohort. A further reported finding was that TCR beta sequences accurately predicted the HLA-A and HLA-B alleles for most subjects in the first cohort. Cytomegalovirus status was reported to be diagnosed by the classifier with high specificity and sensitivity in both the original and validation cohorts. Most TCR sequences were seen in very few donors, while some public TCRs were found in many individuals. An earlier analysis of approximately 500 of the donors showed that most TCR beta V segments appeared in productive rearrangements either about 87% or about 30% of the time, which broadly matched IMGT annotations. Because counts were too low, about 15 rarely observed V segments, including chromosome 9 orphons, were left out of the earlier analysis of roughly 600 of the donors. In vitro tests confirmed that a few of the cytomegalovirus-associated TCR beta chains recognize cytomegalovirus antigens. It was suggested by the authors that the approach could potentially be generalized to other disease states and immunological phenotypes. According to a later analysis, TCR association rates differed among HLA loci, with DRB1 alleles showing the most associated TCRs and HLA-C alleles showing the fewest. The cohort was sequenced for TCR beta chains only, and without alpha or paired-chain data the features that could be detected were limited. Most CMV-associated TCR beta chains appeared to be HLA-restricted in a later analysis, and the HLA associations seemed to be driven largely by CMV exposure. A later analysis associated 15,000 or so TCR beta sequences with specific HLA alleles at a false discovery rate of 0.05. Compared with the roughly 700-donor mean, donors in an Asian-associated ancestry cluster had fewer N-insertions in productive TCRs, according to a later genetic analysis. Immune exposure information for the cohort was limited to CMV serostatus. Because HLA typing was unavailable for some donors at each locus, only the typed subset was used in association tests. The study gave a list of some 150 TCR beta chains associated with cytomegalovirus. Because the 87-base-pair reads could not distinguish some IMGT-functional V segments, including TRBV6-2 and TRBV6-3, those segments were excluded. Linkage disequilibrium might explain the correlated functional status among segregating V segments, but an unknown experimental factor could not be excluded.

In total, just over 650 healthy bone marrow donors made up the cohort. At the time of sampling, all cohort members were nominally healthy, though unrecorded immune exposures were likely present. The donor was CMV seronegative and belonged to the group of more than 300 seronegative cohort members. Every donor gave a peripheral blood sample, and the peripheral blood mononuclear cells from that sample were used for TCR beta sequencing. The Qiagen DNeasy Blood Extraction Kit was used to extract genomic DNA from the blood cell samples. Library generation was performed with the immunoSEQ multiplex PCR assay. For the multiplex PCR, a mixture combining 60 forward primers for TCR Vbeta segments and 13 reverse primers for TCR Jbeta segments was used. Amplification of the CDR3 region of rearranged TCR beta genes was performed with a multiplex PCR assay on genomic DNA. Amplified TCR beta libraries were sequenced as 87-base-pair reads on the Illumina HiSeq System. Processing in the source paper ran as follows. A later analysis counted some 74 million unique TCR beta chains across the 650 to 700 repertoires, and some 11 million of these chains were shared by at least two donors. To remove PCR and sequencing errors, raw reads were error-corrected and collapsed into unique sequences using a nearest-neighbor algorithm that merged closely related sequences. V, D and J gene segments were assigned by aligning CDR3 sequences to IMGT reference sequences. For a sequence to be retained, a match of at least six nucleotides to both a V gene segment and a J gene segment was required. Rearrangements were called productive when the CDR3 lacked stop codons and stayed in frame with V and J; all others were non-productive. Following IMGT convention, CDR3 was defined as the stretch from the second conserved V-encoded cysteine up to the conserved J-encoded phenylalanine. The earlier analysis of about 610 of the donors excluded sequences that lacked an unambiguous match to a single V gene segment. In an earlier analysis of a few hundred of the donors, V segments were called functional above 56.7% productive rearrangements and were called segregating when the between-donor standard deviation exceeded 5%. A statistical classification framework was developed to diagnose cytomegalovirus status using the catalog of TCR beta chain sequences. V and J gene assignment, in a later analysis, came from comparing TCR nucleotide sequences with IMGT/GENE-DB human TR gene sequences. Using the TCRdist pipeline, a later analysis assigned CDR3 sequences along with most-parsimonious VDJ recombination scenarios. In a later analysis, each TCR beta chain was defined by its CDR3 amino acid sequence together with its V-gene family, and reads lacking a unique V-gene family were excluded. In a later analysis, fewer than 600 highly shared, low-generation-probability nucleotide sequences were removed to address suspected cross-contamination and a sequencing artifact. In a later analysis, a clonal expansion index for each public chain was calculated from normalized within-repertoire ranks of inferred template counts. In a later analysis, generation probabilities were computed with a VDJ recombination model fitted to out-of-frame rearrangements, and the resulting probabilities were checked against IGoR. Hypergeometric tests were used in a later analysis to score TCR-TCR, TCR-HLA and TCR-CMV co-occurrence, with a repertoire-size bias correction applied to the TCR pairs. A later analysis estimated false discovery rates by permuting HLA or CMV assignments 20 times. In a later analysis, co-occurring TCRs were grouped using DBSCAN, and TCRdist sequence similarity was added for clustering within HLA-allele-positive subsets. Repertoires with fewer than 30,000 or more than 120,000 public chains, plus five repertoires with anomalous nucleotide sharing, were excluded from co-occurrence clustering. TCRdb mirrors the immuneACCESS table, restricted to in-frame sequences. Some clones are absent from its copies; in checked studies, under half trace to an unresolved V gene, and the reason for the others is unknown. That table gives V, J and clone size, and the DNA gave D and trimming. A total of about 89,000 clones appear in this sample, roughly three quarters of them only once. Around 3.5% of the sample lies in the top ten.

The clonotype was recovered from a man aged 30 to 45 in good health and CMV-seronegative. Sequencing used PBMCs. The chain links TRBV11-3 with TRBJ2-3, with 8 bases matching TRBD2. This receptor has the CDR3 CASSLSAGGYTQYF. The nucleotides are TGTGCCAGCAGCTTAAGCGCGGGGGGATATACGCAGTATTTT.